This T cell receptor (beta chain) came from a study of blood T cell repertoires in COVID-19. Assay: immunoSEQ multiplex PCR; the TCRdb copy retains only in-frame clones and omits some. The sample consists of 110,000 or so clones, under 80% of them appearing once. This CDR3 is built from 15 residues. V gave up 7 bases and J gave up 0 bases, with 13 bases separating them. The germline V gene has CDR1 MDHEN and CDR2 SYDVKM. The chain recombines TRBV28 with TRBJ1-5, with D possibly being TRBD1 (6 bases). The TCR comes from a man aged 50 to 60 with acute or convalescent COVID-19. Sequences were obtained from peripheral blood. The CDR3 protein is CASNVGHFSNQPQHF. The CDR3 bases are TGTGCCAGCAACGTGGGACACTTTAGCAATCAGCCCCAGCATTTT.